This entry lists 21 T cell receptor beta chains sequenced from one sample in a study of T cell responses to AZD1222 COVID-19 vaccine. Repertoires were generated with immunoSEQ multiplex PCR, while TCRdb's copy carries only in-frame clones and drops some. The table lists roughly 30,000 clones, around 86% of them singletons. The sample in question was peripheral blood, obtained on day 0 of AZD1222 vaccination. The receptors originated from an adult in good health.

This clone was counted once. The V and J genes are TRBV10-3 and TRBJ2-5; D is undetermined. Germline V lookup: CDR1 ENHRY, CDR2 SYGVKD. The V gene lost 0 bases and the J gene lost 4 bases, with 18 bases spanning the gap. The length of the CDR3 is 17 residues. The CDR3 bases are TGTGCCATCAGTGAGTCGGCTTACTGGGTTTCGCGAGAGACCCAGTACTTC. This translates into CAISESAYWVSRETQYF.

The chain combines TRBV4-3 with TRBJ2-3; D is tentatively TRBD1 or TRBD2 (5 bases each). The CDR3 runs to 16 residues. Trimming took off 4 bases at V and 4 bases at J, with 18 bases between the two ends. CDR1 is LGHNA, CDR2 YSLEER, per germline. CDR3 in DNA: TGCGCCAGCAGCCTGGGGGATCCACGAGGGCCAGATACGCAGTATTTT. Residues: CASSLGDPRGPDTQYF.

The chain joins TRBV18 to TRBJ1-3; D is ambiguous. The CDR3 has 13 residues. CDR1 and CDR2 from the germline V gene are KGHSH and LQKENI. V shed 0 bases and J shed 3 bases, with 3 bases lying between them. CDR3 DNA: TGTGCCAGCTCACCACCGCTTGGAAACACCATATATTTT. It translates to CASSPPLGNTIYF.

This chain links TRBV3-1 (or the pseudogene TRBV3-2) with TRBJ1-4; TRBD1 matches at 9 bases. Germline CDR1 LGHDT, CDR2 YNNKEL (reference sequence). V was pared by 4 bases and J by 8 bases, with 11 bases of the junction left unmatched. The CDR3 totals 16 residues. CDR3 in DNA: TGTGCCAGCAGCCTTTCCCCCGGGACAGGGAACGAAAAACTGTTTTTT. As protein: CASSLSPGTGNEKLFF.

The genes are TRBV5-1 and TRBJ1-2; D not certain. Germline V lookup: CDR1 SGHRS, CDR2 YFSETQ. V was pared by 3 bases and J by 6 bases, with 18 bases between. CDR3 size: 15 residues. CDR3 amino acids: CASSSRNGGLDGYTF. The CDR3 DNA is TGCGCCAGCAGCTCCCGAAACGGCGGATTAGATGGCTACACCTTC.

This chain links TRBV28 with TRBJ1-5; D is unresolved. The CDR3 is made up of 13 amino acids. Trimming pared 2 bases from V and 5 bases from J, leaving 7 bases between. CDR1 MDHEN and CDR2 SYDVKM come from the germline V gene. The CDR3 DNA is TGTGCCAGCAGTTTAGTTTTATATCAGCCCCAGCATTTT. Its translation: CASSLVLYQPQHF.

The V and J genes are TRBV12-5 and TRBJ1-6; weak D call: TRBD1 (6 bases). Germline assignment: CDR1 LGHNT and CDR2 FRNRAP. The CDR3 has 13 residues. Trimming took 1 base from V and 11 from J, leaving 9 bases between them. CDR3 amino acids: CASGLEGGAPLHF. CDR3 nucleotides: TGTGCTAGTGGTTTGGAGGGGGGTGCACCCCTCCACTTT.

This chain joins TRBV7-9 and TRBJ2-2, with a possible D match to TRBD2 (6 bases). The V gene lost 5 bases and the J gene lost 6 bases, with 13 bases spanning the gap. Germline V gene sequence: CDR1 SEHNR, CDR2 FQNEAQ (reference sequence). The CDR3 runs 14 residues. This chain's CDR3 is CASSPTSLAGELFF. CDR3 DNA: TGTGCCAGCAGCCCCACTAGCTTGGCCGGGGAGCTGTTTTTT.

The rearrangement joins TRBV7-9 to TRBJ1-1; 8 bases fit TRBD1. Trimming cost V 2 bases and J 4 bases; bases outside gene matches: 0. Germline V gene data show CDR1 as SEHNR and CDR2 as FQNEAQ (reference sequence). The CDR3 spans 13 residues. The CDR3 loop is CASSLQGATEAFF. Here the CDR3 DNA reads TGTGCCAGCAGCTTACAGGGGGCCACTGAAGCTTTCTTT.

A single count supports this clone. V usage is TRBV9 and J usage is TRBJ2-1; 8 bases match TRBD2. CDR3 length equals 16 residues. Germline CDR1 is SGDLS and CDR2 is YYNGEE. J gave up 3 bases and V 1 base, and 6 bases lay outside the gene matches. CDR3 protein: CASSVPSGSYYNEQFF. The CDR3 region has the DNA TGTGCCAGCAGCGTACCAAGCGGGAGTTACTACAATGAGCAGTTCTTC. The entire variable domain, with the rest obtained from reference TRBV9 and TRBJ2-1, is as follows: DSGVTQTPKHLITATGQRVTLRCSPRSGDLSVYWYQQSLDQGLQFLIQYYNGEERAKGNILERFSAQQFPDLHSELNLSSLELGDSALYFCASSVPSGSYYNEQFFGPGTRLTVL.

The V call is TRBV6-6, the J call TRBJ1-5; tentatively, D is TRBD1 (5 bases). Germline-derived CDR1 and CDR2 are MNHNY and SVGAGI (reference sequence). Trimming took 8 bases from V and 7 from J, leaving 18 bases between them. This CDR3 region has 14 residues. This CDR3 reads CASRQGNVRQPQHF. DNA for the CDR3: TGTGCCAGCCGCCAGGGAAACGTTAGACAGCCCCAGCATTTT.

CDR3 coding DNA: TGCAGCGTTGAGTGGCAGGGTTCGGGGGCCCAGCATTTT. This codes for CSVEWQGSGAQHF. This chain connects TRBV29-1 to TRBJ1-5, with D tentatively TRBD1 (5 bases). Germline CDR1 reads SQVTM; CDR2 reads ANQGSEA. CDR3 length equals 13 residues. Trimming cost V 3 bases and J 11 bases, with 17 bases left between them.

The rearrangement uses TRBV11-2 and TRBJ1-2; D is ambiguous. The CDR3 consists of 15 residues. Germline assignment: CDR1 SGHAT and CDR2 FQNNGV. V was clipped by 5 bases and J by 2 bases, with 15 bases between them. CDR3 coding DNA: TGTGCCAGCAGCCCCGCTGGGTCCGGGAACTATGGCTACACCTTC. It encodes CASSPAGSGNYGYTF.

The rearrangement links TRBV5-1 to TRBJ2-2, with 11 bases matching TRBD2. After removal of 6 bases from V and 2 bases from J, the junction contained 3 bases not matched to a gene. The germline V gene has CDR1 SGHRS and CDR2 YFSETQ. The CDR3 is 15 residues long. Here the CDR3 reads CASTTSGRNTGELFF. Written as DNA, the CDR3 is TGCGCCAGCACCACTAGCGGGAGAAACACCGGGGAGCTGTTTTTT.

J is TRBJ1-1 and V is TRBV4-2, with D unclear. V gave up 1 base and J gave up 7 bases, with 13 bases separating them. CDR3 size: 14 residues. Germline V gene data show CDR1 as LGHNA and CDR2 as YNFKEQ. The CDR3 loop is CASSQVGDLIEAFF. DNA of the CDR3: TGTGCCAGCAGCCAAGTAGGAGATTTGATTGAAGCTTTCTTT.

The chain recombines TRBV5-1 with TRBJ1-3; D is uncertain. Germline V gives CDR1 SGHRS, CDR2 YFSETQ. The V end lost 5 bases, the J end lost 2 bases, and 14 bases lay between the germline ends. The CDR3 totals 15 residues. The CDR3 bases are TGCGCCAGCAGTGTGATCCCTTCACCTGGAAACACCATATATTTT. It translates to CASSVIPSPGNTIYF.

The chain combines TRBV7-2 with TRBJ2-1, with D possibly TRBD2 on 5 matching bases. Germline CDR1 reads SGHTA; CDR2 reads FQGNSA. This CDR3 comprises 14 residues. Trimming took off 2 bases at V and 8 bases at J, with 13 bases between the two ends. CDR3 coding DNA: TGTGCCAGCAGCTTAAATACCCTAGCATATGAGCAGTTCTTC. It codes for CASSLNTLAYEQFF.

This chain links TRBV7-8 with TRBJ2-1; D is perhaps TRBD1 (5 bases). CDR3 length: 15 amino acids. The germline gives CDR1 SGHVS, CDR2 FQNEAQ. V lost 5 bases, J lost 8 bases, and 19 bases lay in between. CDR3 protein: CASSQWVGQGDEQFF. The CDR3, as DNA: TGTGCCAGCAGCCAGTGGGTGGGGCAGGGCGATGAGCAGTTCTTC.

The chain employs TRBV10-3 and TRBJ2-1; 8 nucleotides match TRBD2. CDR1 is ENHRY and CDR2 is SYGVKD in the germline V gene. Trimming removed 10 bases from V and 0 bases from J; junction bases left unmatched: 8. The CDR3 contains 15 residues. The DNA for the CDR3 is TGTGCCACACTAGCGGAAGGGGTCTCCTACAATGAGCAGTTCTTC. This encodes CATLAEGVSYNEQFF.

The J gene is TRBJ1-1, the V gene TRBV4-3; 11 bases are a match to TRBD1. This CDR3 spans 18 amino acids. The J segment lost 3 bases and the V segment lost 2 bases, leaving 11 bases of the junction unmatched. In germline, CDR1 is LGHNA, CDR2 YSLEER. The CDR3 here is CASSQPRTGGAEDTEAFF. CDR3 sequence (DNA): TGCGCCAGCAGCCAACCCCGGACAGGGGGCGCCGAGGACACTGAAGCTTTCTTT.

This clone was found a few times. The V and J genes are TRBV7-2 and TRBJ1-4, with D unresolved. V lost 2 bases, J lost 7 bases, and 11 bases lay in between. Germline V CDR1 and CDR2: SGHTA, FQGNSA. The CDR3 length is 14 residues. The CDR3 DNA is TGTGCCAGCAGCTTATATCCCGTGGGTGAAAAACTGTTTTTT. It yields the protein CASSLYPVGEKLFF.